The 18 T cell receptor beta chains given below trace back to one sample, sequenced in a study of long-term antiretroviral therapy in people with HIV. Runs used v3.0 of the immunoSEQ assay and were done at survey level. The data were produced by immunoSEQ multiplex PCR, yet TCRdb's version contains in-frame clones alone and is incomplete. The sample records about 19,000 clones, about nine tenths being singletons. The specimen was unsorted PBMCs, collected 0.5 years after starting antiretroviral therapy. The receptors originated from a man aged 35 to 55 with HIV.

The genes are TRBV11-2 and TRBJ1-3, with TRBD1 matching 7 bases. The V and J ends lost 1 base and 1 base, in that order; junction bases with no gene match: 1. CDR1 is SGHAT and CDR2 is FQNNGV in the germline V gene. The CDR3 runs 15 residues. The CDR3 nucleotides read TGTGCCAGCAGCTTAGGACAGGGATCTGGAAACACCATATATTTT. Its protein product is CASSLGQGSGNTIYF.

In its sample, this clone was seen a few times. The chain joins TRBV9 to TRBJ1-2; D gene uncertain. V was cut by 6 bases and J by 1 base, with 16 bases left in between. CDR1 is SGDLS, CDR2 YYNGEE, per germline. The CDR3 is 15 amino acids. CDR3 protein: CASTPAGQINYGYTF. CDR3 bases: TGTGCCAGCACCCCCGCGGGCCAGATTAACTATGGCTACACCTTC.

A single count supports this clone. V usage is TRBV5-6 and J usage is TRBJ2-3; 9 nucleotides line up with TRBD1. After removal of 4 bases from V and 1 base from J, the junction contained 7 bases not matched to a gene. The CDR3 is 16 amino acids. Germline V gene lookup returns CDR1 SGHDT and CDR2 YYEEEE. CDR3 in amino acids: CASSHRDRVGTDTQYF. The CDR3 DNA reads TGTGCCAGCAGCCACCGGGACAGGGTAGGCACAGATACGCAGTATTTT.

The rearrangement links TRBV5-1 to TRBJ1-2, with TRBD1 as a possible D gene (5 bases). V lost 3 bases and J lost 5, with 14 bases in between. Germline values: CDR1 SGHRS, CDR2 YFSETQ. CDR3 length equals 14 residues. CDR3 DNA: TGCGCCAGCAGCTCGGAGCAGGGAGGTTATGGCTACACCTTC. The encoded protein is CASSSEQGGYGYTF.

This clone was seen a handful of times. This chain links TRBV4-1 with TRBJ2-1; D is unresolved. The length of the CDR3 is 13 residues. Trimming removed 4 bases from V and 3 bases from J, with 7 bases in between. Germline-derived CDR1 and CDR2 are MGHRA and YSYEKL. CDR3 region: CASSLMGYNEQFF. CDR3 nucleotide sequence: TGCGCCAGCAGCCTGATGGGCTACAATGAGCAGTTCTTC.

This chain's CDR3 is CSVSEELAGANEQYF. For the CDR3, the DNA is TGCAGCGTTTCAGAAGAACTAGCGGGAGCCAACGAGCAGTACTTC. The genes are TRBV29-1 and TRBJ2-7; TRBD2 agrees at 11 bases. Trimming removed 5 bases from V and 5 bases from J; junction bases left unmatched: 11. The CDR3 has 15 amino acids. Germline CDR1 SQVTM, CDR2 ANQGSEA.

In this sample, this clone turned up a few times. This chain joins TRBV7-2 and TRBJ1-1, with D uncertain. V was shortened by 5 bases and J by 1 base, with 11 bases between the two germline ends. Germline loops: CDR1 SGHTA, CDR2 FQGNSA. There are 14 residues in the CDR3. CDR3 DNA sequence: TGTGCCAGCAGCCCATATGCTGGGAACACTGAAGCTTTCTTT. Its translation: CASSPYAGNTEAFF.

The chain couples TRBV6-1 to TRBJ2-3; D may be TRBD1 (5 bases). Germline CDR1 and CDR2: MNHNS and SASEGT. Between the trimmed V and J ends, which lost 1 base and 0 bases, there was a span of 11 bases. This CDR3 comprises 16 residues. In DNA, the CDR3 is TGTGCCAGCAGTGAAGTATGGGGCCAAAGCACAGATACGCAGTATTTT. Amino acids: CASSEVWGQSTDTQYF.

The chain joins TRBV4-3 to TRBJ2-7; 9 bases line up with TRBD2. V was pared by 4 bases and J by 2 bases, with 3 bases of the junction left unmatched. CDR1 LGHNA and CDR2 YSLEER come from the germline V gene. The CDR3 extends over 14 amino acids. The CDR3 spells CASSRAGGAYEQYF. In nucleotides, the CDR3 is TGCGCCAGCAGCCGGGCGGGGGGGGCCTACGAGCAGTACTTC.

In nucleotides, the CDR3 is TGTGCCTGGACCCCCCCGACAGTTTTCCAAGCTTTCTTT. Its translation is CAWTPPTVFQAFF. The V gene is TRBV30, the J gene TRBJ1-1; perhaps TRBD1 as D (5 bases). The CDR3 runs to 13 residues. V lost 4 bases, J lost 9 bases, and 18 bases lay in between. The germline gives CDR1 GTSNPN, CDR2 SVGIG (reference sequence).

V gene TRBV10-3 combines with J gene TRBJ1-3; D not resolved. V was clipped by 0 bases and J by 8 bases, with 8 bases between them. The CDR3 has 13 amino acids. Germline CDR1 is ENHRY and CDR2 is SYGVKD. The CDR3 reads CAISESGGDTIYF. In DNA form, the CDR3 reads TGTGCCATCAGTGAGTCGGGAGGTGACACCATATATTTT.

The genes are TRBV7-8 and TRBJ2-2; the D gene is possibly TRBD2 (6 bases). Trimming removed 5 bases from V and 5 bases from J, with 18 bases in between. This CDR3 contains 16 residues. Germline V gives CDR1 SGHVS, CDR2 FQNEAQ. In nucleotides, the CDR3 is TGTGCCAGCAGCCGCACGGAGGGAGTGCGGACCGGGGAGCTGTTTTTT. Amino acids: CASSRTEGVRTGELFF.

The rearrangement uses TRBV30 and TRBJ1-2; D is undetermined. Trimming took 3 bases from V and 4 from J, leaving 12 bases between them. In germline, CDR1 is GTSNPN, CDR2 SVGIG (reference sequence). The CDR3 runs to 13 residues. The DNA of the CDR3 is TGTGCCTGGAGCCTCAACTATCCCTATGGCTACACCTTC. Translation gives CAWSLNYPYGYTF.

V usage is TRBV4-3 and J usage is TRBJ2-2; 12 nucleotides align to TRBD1. Germline V lookup: CDR1 LGHNA, CDR2 YSLEER. This CDR3 comprises 18 residues. With 3 bases clipped from V and 6 bases from J, the junction kept 11 bases outside the gene matches. The CDR3 coding sequence is TGCGCCAGCAGCCAGGTGGAGTGGGGACAGGGGGCGTCCGGGGAGCTGTTTTTT. This translates into CASSQVEWGQGASGELFF.

The V gene is TRBV4-3, the J gene TRBJ2-3; D gene uncertain. The CDR3 loop spans 17 amino acids. V lost 2 bases to trimming and J lost 2 bases, with 17 bases between them. The germline CDR1 and CDR2 sequences are LGHNA and YSLEER. The chain's CDR3 is CASSQIGSRFSTDTQYF. As DNA, the CDR3 is TGCGCCAGCAGCCAAATTGGATCGAGATTTTCCACAGATACGCAGTATTTT.

J is TRBJ2-4 and V is TRBV15, with unresolved D. The CDR3 loop spans 14 amino acids. Trimming cost V 3 bases and J 2 bases, with 8 bases left between them. The germline V gene has CDR1 LNHNV and CDR2 YYDKDF (reference sequence). CDR3 amino acids: CATSSLGTKNIQYF. CDR3 in DNA: TGTGCCACCAGCAGCTTGGGGACCAAAAACATTCAGTACTTC.

This clone was recorded a few times. This chain uses TRBV18 with TRBJ2-7; the D gene is possibly TRBD2 (5 bases). This CDR3 has 14 residues. V was clipped by 3 bases and J by 2 bases, with 11 bases between them. Germline V gives CDR1 KGHSH, CDR2 LQKENI. Here the CDR3 reads CASSPSGVAYEQYF. The CDR3 DNA sequence: TGTGCCAGCTCACCCAGCGGAGTAGCCTACGAGCAGTACTTC. Combining the CDR3 with reference TRBV18 and TRBJ2-7 gives the whole variable domain NAGVMQNPRHLVRRRGQEARLRCSPMKGHSHVYWYRQLPEEGLKFMVYLQKENIIDESGMPKERFSAEFPKEGPSILRIQQVVRGDSAAYFCASSPSGVAYEQYFGPGTRLTVT.

The V call is TRBV29-1, the J call TRBJ2-3; TRBD2 matches at 7 bases. Germline trimming cut 1 base from V and 2 bases from J; bases unmatched to any gene: 0. CDR1 and CDR2 (germline): SQVTM, ANQGSEA. The CDR3 spans 13 residues. The CDR3 loop is CSVEGDYTDTQYF. The CDR3 nucleotides read TGCAGCGTTGAAGGGGACTACACAGATACGCAGTATTTT.